A single T cell receptor (beta chain) is shown here with its context. This CDR3 spans 15 amino acids. Germline trimming cut 0 bases from V and 6 bases from J; bases unmatched to any gene: 5. CDR1 and CDR2 (germline): SNHLY, FYNNEI. Time point meaning: longitudinal time-point 1 (baseline). This sample was taken from a study of neurological immune-mediated disorders. TCRdb reanalysed the 5' RACE reads using MiXCR and keeps one entry per CDR3 protein. The sample holds 64,000 or so distinct CDR3 sequences; more than 8.5% are singletons and the top ten take 9.5% to 10%. Sample: PBMCs. The chain couples TRBV2 to TRBJ2-3; 8 nucleotides agree with TRBD2. The clonotype comes from a man aged 30 to 39 in good health. This CDR3 is CASSEARASGDTQYF. The CDR3 DNA follows: TGTGCCAGCAGTGAAGCGCGGGCTAGCGGGGATACGCAGTATTTT.